One and the same sample provided the 11 T cell receptor beta chains below, sequenced in a study of cytomegalovirus exposure and HLA in healthy donors (dated by TCRdb to 2016 to 2017). The library was generated by the immunoSEQ multiplex PCR assay. The multiplex PCR relied on a mix of 60 forward primers for TCR Vbeta segments and 13 reverse primers for TCR Jbeta segments. Not all clones reach the TCRdb copy of this immuneACCESS table, which keeps in-frame sequences only. Checked studies attribute under half of the gap to unresolved V genes and leave the rest unexplained. This sample has 130,000 or so clones in its table, and 75% to 85% of those were observed once. Jointly, the top ten make up under 3% of the sample. The specimen sequenced was PBMCs. These receptors originate from a woman under 30 in good health and CMV-seropositive.

This chain joins TRBV7-3 and TRBJ2-1, with 7 nucleotides matching TRBD1. With 0 bases clipped from V and 5 bases from J, the junction kept 4 bases outside the gene matches. This CDR3 is built from 15 residues. CDR1 and CDR2 from the germline V gene are SGHTA and FQGTGA. The CDR3 region is CASSLTGTVNNEQFF. The CDR3 DNA follows: TGTGCCAGCAGCTTAACGGGGACAGTAAACAATGAGCAGTTCTTC.

This chain connects TRBV4-1 to TRBJ2-1, with TRBD2 identical over 10 bases. Unmatched junction bases numbered 2, after V lost 5 bases and J lost 1 base. The CDR3 contains 15 residues. Germline CDR1 is MGHRA and CDR2 is YSYEKL. CDR3 sequence reads: CASSISGGSYNEQFF. The CDR3 DNA sequence: TGCGCCAGCAGCATTAGCGGGGGGTCCTACAATGAGCAGTTCTTC.

The chain carries TRBV11-2 and TRBJ2-3; the D is unclear. The V end lost 0 bases, the J end lost 10 bases, and 17 bases lay between the germline ends. CDR3 length: 15 amino acids. Germline CDR1 reads SGHAT; CDR2 reads FQNNGV. The CDR3 region has the DNA TGTGCCAGCAGCTTAGAACCCCCCCCTGTCAGTGCGCAGTATTTT. Protein: CASSLEPPPVSAQYF.

This clone came up a few times. The rearrangement links TRBV29-1 to TRBJ2-3, with 8 bases that match TRBD1. In germline, CDR1 is SQVTM, CDR2 ANQGSEA. CDR3 length: 11 amino acids. J gave up 6 bases and V 6 bases, and 2 bases lay outside the gene matches. CDR3: CSVDRADTQYF. Here the CDR3 DNA reads TGCAGCGTGGACAGGGCTGATACGCAGTATTTT.

A few counts support this clone. The chain couples TRBV27 to TRBJ2-1; 7 bases map to TRBD2. V lost 2 bases and J lost 9; bases outside the gene matches: 10. The CDR3 spans 15 residues. CDR1 MNHEY and CDR2 SMNVEV come from the germline V gene (reference sequence). In DNA, the CDR3 is TGTGCCAGCAGTTTACTGTCGCGGGGGAGGGTTGAGCAGTTCTTC. Protein sequence: CASSLLSRGRVEQFF.

The V and J genes are TRBV4-1 and TRBJ1-2, with 7 bases matching TRBD1. The CDR3 runs 13 residues. V gave up 1 base and J gave up 6 bases; unmatched junction bases: 2. Germline values: CDR1 MGHRA, CDR2 YSYEKL. This CDR3 reads CASSQVTGDGYTF. Written as DNA, the CDR3 is TGCGCCAGCAGCCAAGTTACAGGGGATGGCTACACCTTC.

The V call is TRBV18, the J call TRBJ2-3; D is possibly TRBD2 (6 bases). The CDR3 is 14 residues long. CDR1 is KGHSH, CDR2 LQKENI, per germline. V shed 3 bases and J shed 7 bases, with 14 bases lying between them. The CDR3, as DNA: TGTGCCAGCTCACCCCCGATGGGACTCCATACGCAGTATTTT. It specifies CASSPPMGLHTQYF. The entire variable domain, with the rest obtained from reference TRBV18 and TRBJ2-3, is as follows: NAGVMQNPRHLVRRRGQEARLRCSPMKGHSHVYWYRQLPEEGLKFMVYLQKENIIDESGMPKERFSAEFPKEGPSILRIQQVVRGDSAAYFCASSPPMGLHTQYFGPGTRLTVL.

This chain uses TRBV5-1 with TRBJ1-2; 10 bases align to TRBD1. V gave up 6 bases and J gave up 4 bases; unmatched junction bases: 6. In germline, CDR1 is SGHRS, CDR2 YFSETQ. The CDR3 has 14 residues. The CDR3 bases are TGCGCCAGCACCACCGGGACAGGGGTCTATGGCTACACCTTC. Its protein is CASTTGTGVYGYTF.

The chain joins TRBV12-5 to TRBJ2-7; 12 positions agree with TRBD1. The germline V gene encodes CDR1 LGHNT and CDR2 FRNRAP. The length of the CDR3 is 15 residues. V lost 4 bases, J lost 9 bases, and 10 bases stayed unmatched. In DNA form, the CDR3 reads TGTGCTAGTGGTTCTCCCGGGACAGGGGGCTTAGGGCAGTACTTC. Amino acids: CASGSPGTGGLGQYF.

This clone was found a few times. Written as DNA, the CDR3 is TGTGCCAGCAGCTTGGGGCTTGCGAGGGAGACCCAGTACTTC. Its translation is CASSLGLARETQYF. The genes are TRBV5-4 and TRBJ2-5; D is undetermined. V lost 0 bases, J lost 5 bases, and 11 bases lay in between. This CDR3 has 14 residues. Per germline, CDR1 SGHNT and CDR2 YYREEE (reference sequence).

The V call is TRBV11-2, the J call TRBJ2-2, with 7 bases aligning to TRBD1. V dropped 5 bases and J dropped 1; count of bases not matched to a gene: 4. The germline gives CDR1 SGHAT, CDR2 FQNNGV. CDR3 length equals 15 residues. CDR3 region: CASSPRTGNTGELFF. The DNA for the CDR3 is TGTGCCAGCAGCCCTCGGACAGGGAACACCGGGGAGCTGTTTTTT.